This entry features one T cell receptor (beta chain) sequence. The record originates from a study of blood T cell repertoires in COVID-19. Study-level background: Specimens from acute and convalescent COVID-19 originated in the United States, Italy and Spain. Sources were T cells, B-cell-depleted T cells, or PBMCs; the material itself was cDNA or gDNA.

In the original workflow: Amplifying reference gene primers gave estimates of nucleated cell counts. Produced via immunoSEQ multiplex PCR; TCRdb's table is partial and in-frame only. The DNA was the basis for D and trimming; V, J and clone size are from that table. In the table there are approximately 170,000 clones, approximately 85% of which are singletons. Trimming removed 0 bases from V and 0 bases from J, with 5 bases in between. The CDR3 spans 15 residues. Germline V gene data show CDR1 as MRHNA and CDR2 as SNTAGT. The specimen sequenced was peripheral blood. V usage is TRBV6-4 and J usage is TRBJ2-2; D not resolved. This clonotype was obtained from a man aged 55 to 69 with active or convalescent COVID-19. The CDR3 loop reads CASSDSLTNTGELFF. The CDR3 nucleotides are TGTGCCAGCAGTGACTCTTTAACGAACACCGGGGAGCTGTTTTTT.